This T cell receptor (beta chain) was identified in a study of blood T cell repertoires in COVID-19. Trimming stripped 6 bases from V and 0 bases from J, with 7 bases between. This CDR3 has 13 amino acids. CDR1 is LNHDA and CDR2 is SQIVND in the germline V gene (reference sequence). TCRdb keeps only in-frame clones here, not all; method: immunoSEQ multiplex PCR. The top ten hold roughly 24% of the sample, which has about 33,000 clones, 80% to 90% seen once. J is TRBJ2-3 and V is TRBV19; the D is unclear. The sequence was obtained from a woman older than 75 with active or convalescent COVID-19. Sequencing was carried out using peripheral blood. The CDR3 here is CASRLTSTDTQYF. Written as DNA, the CDR3 is TGTGCCAGTAGACTGACAAGCACAGATACGCAGTATTTT.